This T cell receptor (beta chain) was documented in a study of naive and memory T cell subsets. The study's findings and limits: There was no ground truth to check naive and memory subset results. Clonotypes here are unpaired alpha or beta chain sequences.

This clonotype has only a few counts. Its antigen remains unidentified. CD4 T cells were positively selected, then CD8 T cells from the CD4-negative fraction. J was trimmed by 5 bases and V by 4 bases; bases with no gene match: 13. This CDR3 is built from 17 residues. Germline V gene sequence: CDR1 LNHDA, CDR2 SQIVND (reference sequence). An equimolar mix of two oligonucleotides served as the beta constant-region primer for TRBC1 and TRBC2. TCRdb processed the UMI-ligation and nested PCR reads anew with MiXCR; each CDR3 protein has one entry. The sample consists of 120,000 to 150,000 distinct CDR3 sequences, about a sixth of them appearing once.

The receptor's source is a human donor in good health. The chain has TRBV19 and TRBJ1-5, with 8 bases identical to TRBD1. The material sequenced was naive CD4+ T cells from blood. CDR3: CASSRGRGHVRDQPQHF. DNA for the CDR3: TGTGCCAGTAGTAGAGGCAGGGGGCATGTTAGGGATCAGCCCCAGCATTTT.